This TCR beta chain was identified in a study of blood T cell repertoires in COVID-19. Seattle patients were enrolled while actively infected and followed longitudinally. Only in-frame clones appear in the TCRdb table, and some are missing; sequencing was by immunoSEQ multiplex PCR. Of a few hundred thousand clones listed, nearly 90% were seen once; the top ten hold around 0.93%. Between the trimmed V and J ends, which lost 2 bases and 7 bases, there was a span of 11 bases. CDR3 size: 14 residues. Per germline, CDR1 SGHTA and CDR2 FQGNSA. This clone appeared a single time. Material: peripheral blood. The TCR sequence derives from a woman aged 40 to 50 with COVID-19, enrolled during active disease. The chain carries TRBV7-2 and TRBJ1-4, with TRBD1 as a possible D gene (5 bases). CDR3 in DNA: TGTGCCAGCAGCTTATCCCCGACAGCTGAAAAACTGTTTTTT. It specifies CASSLSPTAEKLFF. The whole variable domain, remainder taken from reference TRBV7-2 and TRBJ1-4, is GAGVSQSPSNKVTEKGKDVELRCDPISGHTALYWYRQSLGQGLEFLIYFQGNSAPDKSGLPSDRFSAERTGGSVSTLTIQRTQQEDSAVYLCASSLSPTAEKLFFGSGTQLSVL.